This TCR beta chain came from a study of beta chain features in type 1 diabetes. Study-level points and caveats: Whether TCRB rearrangement is influenced by HLA type was left unresolved in this analysis. Moderate but significant shortening of TCRB CDR3s was recorded in all four CD4+ subsets from Type 1 diabetes patients. The VDJ junctions of type 1 diabetes patients carried fewer insertions and more deletions. Equally in patients and controls, PCR might preferentially amplify shorter templates.

The isolated RNA, all of it, was reverse transcribed, so expressed TCRB transcripts were what got sequenced. The protocol was immunoSEQ multiplex PCR, while the TCRdb copy is restricted to in-frame clones and leaves out a portion. The data hold some 290,000 clones, with more than 13% observed a single time. The germline V gene has CDR1 SGHRS and CDR2 YFSETQ. The CDR3 has 11 amino acids. Trimming removed 3 bases at V and 2 bases at J, with 2 bases between. This clone was seen a handful of times. The antigen is unknown. This CDR3 is also generated by other DNA sequences in the sample. The material sequenced was naive CD4+ T cells from blood. This sequence was found in a man aged 30-40 years with type 1 diabetes. This chain joins TRBV5-1 and TRBJ2-5; D is unclear. In DNA, the CDR3 is TGCGCCAGCAGCTCACAAGAGACCCAGTACTTC. This gives the protein CASSSQETQYF.